These 8 T cell receptor beta chains came from one sample sequenced in a study of shared clonotypes between healthy human individuals. TCRdb's table, derived via immunoSEQ multiplex PCR, lists solely in-frame clones and lacks some. Found here are about 2.4 million clones, more than 85% of them singletons; the top ten hold around 0.37%. The sequencing input was naive CD4+ T cells from PBMCs. Described subset: CD45RA+ positively selected. The receptor source for this set is a man between 18 and 29 years old in good health. Some clones in this sample may be carry-over from other donors' samples.

This chain links TRBV20-1 with TRBJ1-2; D gene uncertain. Per germline, CDR1 DFQATT and CDR2 SNEGSKA (reference sequence). CDR3 length: 11 residues. Trimming left V 5 bases short and J 2 bases short, with 6 bases between. CDR3 amino acids: CSAEINYGYTF. DNA for the CDR3: TGCAGTGCTGAAATCAACTATGGCTACACCTTC.

This clone has only a few counts. The V and J genes are TRBV9 and TRBJ1-1; possible D gene TRBD1, 5 bases. CDR1 is SGDLS, CDR2 YYNGEE, per germline. Trimming stripped 0 bases from V and 5 bases from J, with 11 bases between. The CDR3 is 14 amino acids. This chain's CDR3 is CASSVGSRATEAFF. The CDR3 DNA sequence: TGTGCCAGCAGCGTAGGGTCCAGGGCAACTGAAGCTTTCTTT.

J is TRBJ1-2 and V is TRBV4-1, with 12 bases fitting TRBD1. The CDR3 has 15 amino acids. Losses at the gene ends were 6 bases for V and 5 bases for J; bases not matched to a gene: 7. Germline V gene lookup returns CDR1 MGHRA and CDR2 YSYEKL. CDR3 residues: CASRKPGQGAYGYTF. The CDR3 DNA reads TGCGCCAGCAGGAAACCGGGACAGGGGGCGTATGGCTACACCTTC.

The CDR3 nucleotides read TGCAGCGTTGGGAGGGCAGCTAGCACAGATACGCAGTATTTT. It is translated as CSVGRAASTDTQYF. The chain uses TRBV29-1 and TRBJ2-3, with a weak D call TRBD2 (6 bases). The V and J ends lost 4 bases and 0 bases respectively, with 11 bases between them. Looked up from germline, CDR1 is SQVTM and CDR2 is ANQGSEA. This CDR3 comprises 14 residues.

V usage is TRBV2 and J usage is TRBJ2-1, with 14 bases that match TRBD2. Per germline, CDR1 SNHLY and CDR2 FYNNEI. V shed 3 bases and J 5 bases; nucleotides not matched to a gene: 21. This CDR3 comprises 22 residues. The CDR3 is CASSDGFGKGLAGDRSHNEQFF. In DNA, the CDR3 is TGTGCCAGCAGTGATGGATTCGGCAAGGGACTAGCGGGAGATCGTTCCCACAATGAGCAGTTCTTC.

The V gene is TRBV11-2, the J gene TRBJ1-1; D is undetermined. The CDR3 covers 13 residues. V lost 3 bases and J lost 3, with 8 bases in between. CDR1 and CDR2 from the germline V gene are SGHAT and FQNNGV. As DNA, the CDR3 is TGTGCCAGCAGCTTCGGGGAGGACACTGAAGCTTTCTTT. Translated: CASSFGEDTEAFF.

The genes are TRBV6-1 and TRBJ1-2; no definite D call. This CDR3 region has 13 residues. V gave up 6 bases and J gave up 0 bases, with 8 bases separating them. Germline values: CDR1 MNHNS, CDR2 SASEGT. CDR3 coding DNA: TGTGCCAGCAGCCAGACAACTAACTATGGCTACACCTTC. Encoded protein: CASSQTTNYGYTF.

The CDR3 region has the DNA TGTGCCACCGGCACACGGCCCTTCACAGATACGCAGTATTTT. As protein: CATGTRPFTDTQYF. V usage is TRBV10-3 and J usage is TRBJ2-3; D gene ambiguous. CDR3 length: 14 residues. Trimming cost V 10 bases and J 2 bases, with 16 bases left between them. Germline lookup yields CDR1 ENHRY and CDR2 SYGVKD.